The source of this TCR beta chain is a study of blood T cell repertoires in COVID-19. TCRdb's copy holds only in-frame clones and misses some; the assay was immunoSEQ multiplex PCR. This sample has about 270,000 clones, with 91% found just once. The receptor comes from a man between 40 and 49 years old who had been exposed to COVID-19. The source material was PBMCs or T cells enriched from blood (not recorded which).

This CDR3 reads CACFRGIGGSPLHF. The CDR3 nucleotides read TGTGCCTGTTTTCGCGGGATCGGGGGTTCACCCCTCCACTTT. The V call is TRBV30, the J call TRBJ1-6, with a weak D call TRBD1 (5 bases). V lost 6 bases and J lost 9, with 18 bases in between. This CDR3 is 14 amino acids long. CDR1 is GTSNPN and CDR2 is SVGIG in the germline V gene (reference sequence). Full variable domain (remainder filled in from reference TRBV30 and TRBJ1-6): SQTIHQWPATLVQPVGSPLSLECTVEGTSNPNLYWYRQAAGRGLQLLFYSVGIGQISSEVPQNLSASRPQDRQFILSSKKLLLSDSGFYLCACFRGIGGSPLHFGNGTRLTVT.